This TCR beta chain was profiled in a study of monozygotic twins with inflammatory bowel disease. Whole-study results and caveats: Lower TCRbeta diversity (inverse Simpson) was seen in IBD patients than in healthy co-twins.

The authors made each sample's cDNA in eight separate reactions. Via template switching, UMIs carrying a 6-nucleotide sample barcode were introduced. TCRdb reprocessed the 5' RACE reads, with one entry per CDR3 protein and no DNA. This repertoire includes some 450,000 distinct CDR3 sequences. Remarks on this clonotype: The antigen is undetermined.

The CDR3 contains 12 residues. The germline V gene has CDR1 SGHNT and CDR2 YYREEE (reference sequence). For every donor, one blood sample of over 2 ml was drawn. This TCR came from a human donor with ulcerative colitis or Crohn's disease, or a healthy co-twin of an affected twin (not recorded which). This chain connects TRBV5-4 to TRBJ1-1; TCRdb selects TRBD1, and the lack of DNA leaves this call unchecked. Sequenced: blood. The CDR3 here is CASSFGQVEAFF.